Below are 20 T cell receptor beta chains sequenced from a single sample in a study of blood T cell repertoires in COVID-19. Method: immunoSEQ multiplex PCR; TCRdb's copy keeps in-frame clones and lacks some. The sample records about 190,000 clones, just under 80% being singletons. Sequenced input: peripheral blood. These receptors were taken from a woman of 80 years or more with active or convalescent COVID-19.

The chain combines TRBV10-1 with TRBJ2-3, with D perhaps TRBD2 (5 bases). Trimming took off 0 bases at V and 3 bases at J, with 10 bases between the two ends. Germline V gives CDR1 WNHNN, CDR2 SYGVQD (reference sequence). CDR3 length: 15 residues. The CDR3 DNA follows: TGCGCCAGCAGTGAGTCGGAGGTCTGGACAGATACGCAGTATTTT. This gives the protein CASSESEVWTDTQYF.

V gene TRBV6-5 combines with J gene TRBJ1-4; TRBD1 is a possible D gene (5 bases). The CDR3 has 13 amino acids. The V end was cut by 6 bases, the J end by 7 bases, with 12 bases between. The germline V gene has CDR1 MNHEY and CDR2 SVGAGI. The CDR3 spells CASRRPDSEKLFF. The DNA for the CDR3 is TGTGCCAGCAGGAGACCCGACAGTGAAAAACTGTTTTTT.

CDR3 coding DNA: TGTGCCAGCAGCTTATGGGCCTCGGATACGCAGTATTTT. Translating it yields CASSLWASDTQYF. The chain has TRBV7-9 and TRBJ2-3; no firm D call. Germline CDR1 is SEHNR and CDR2 is FQNEAQ (reference sequence). V was pared by 2 bases and J by 6 bases, with 9 bases between. The CDR3 extends over 13 amino acids.

The chain joins TRBV11-2 to TRBJ1-1, with D possibly matching TRBD1 (5 bases). The CDR3 loop spans 16 amino acids. V lost 5 bases, J lost 3 bases, and 19 bases lay in between. Germline lookup yields CDR1 SGHAT and CDR2 FQNNGV. For the CDR3, the DNA is TGTGCCAGCAGCCGAACCGGGGGGGGAGGGTACACTGAAGCTTTCTTT. Amino acids: CASSRTGGGGYTEAFF.

The rearrangement uses TRBV4-1 and TRBJ2-2; TRBD2 matches at 7 bases. Trimming took 0 bases from V and 9 from J; bases not matched to a gene: 19. The CDR3 consists of 19 residues. Germline V lookup: CDR1 MGHRA, CDR2 YSYEKL. The DNA for the CDR3 is TGCGCCAGCAGCCAAGATTTGTCGTTAAGCGGGGCCCGATACAGGGAGCTGTTTTTT. It codes for CASSQDLSLSGARYRELFF.

The rearrangement joins TRBV2 to TRBJ1-4; no definite D call. This CDR3 region has 14 residues. V was cut by 8 bases and J by 3 bases, with 13 bases left in between. Germline V gene lookup returns CDR1 SNHLY and CDR2 FYNNEI. The CDR3 here is CASGDQASNEKLFF. In nucleotides, the CDR3 is TGTGCCAGCGGCGACCAGGCCTCTAATGAAAAACTGTTTTTT.

This chain connects TRBV27 to TRBJ1-1; D is possibly TRBD1 (5 bases). Per the germline V gene, CDR1 is MNHEY and CDR2 is SMNVEV (reference sequence). CDR3 length equals 14 residues. The V end lost 0 bases, the J end lost 11 bases, and 16 bases lay between the germline ends. CDR3 protein: CASSLSGGITGAFF. The CDR3 DNA is TGTGCCAGCAGTTTATCGGGGGGAATTACGGGGGCTTTCTTT.

The table lists this clone with a count of one. The chain recombines TRBV9 with TRBJ2-2; possible D gene TRBD1, 7 bases. Germline V gene sequence: CDR1 SGDLS, CDR2 YYNGEE. Trimming removed 4 bases from V and 4 bases from J, with 17 bases in between. The CDR3 totals 16 residues. The CDR3 nucleotides read TGTGCCAGCAGCCCCCGGGCAGGGGGGTCCACCGGGGAGCTGTTTTTT. It is translated as CASSPRAGGSTGELFF.

The rearrangement links TRBV3-1 (or the pseudogene TRBV3-2) to TRBJ1-1; TRBD1 matches at 8 bases. There are 15 residues in the CDR3. V lost 1 base to trimming and J lost 5 bases; unmatched junction nucleotides: 6. Germline CDR1 reads LGHDT; CDR2 reads YNNKEL (reference sequence). The CDR3 sequence is CASSQGTGKGTEAFF. CDR3 nucleotides: TGTGCCAGCAGCCAAGGGACAGGGAAGGGGACTGAAGCTTTCTTT.

The chain couples TRBV24-1 to TRBJ2-1; D possibly corresponds to TRBD1 (6 bases). Germline V lookup: CDR1 KGHDR, CDR2 SFDVKD. The V end was cut by 5 bases, the J end by 0 bases, with 13 bases between. This CDR3 is 16 amino acids long. CDR3 coding DNA: TGTGCCACCAGTGGTACAGGGCATTACTCCTACAATGAGCAGTTCTTC. It codes for CATSGTGHYSYNEQFF.

The CDR3 is CASSLGFVDTIYF. The CDR3 DNA reads as TGTGCCAGCAGCTTAGGGTTTGTAGACACCATATATTTT. V gene TRBV11-2 combines with J gene TRBJ1-3; D gene uncertain. Per germline, CDR1 SGHAT and CDR2 FQNNGV. This CDR3 has 13 amino acids. The ends were cut back, 1 base at V and 8 bases at J, with 9 bases in the middle. The variable domain in full, completed from reference TRBV11-2 and TRBJ1-3, reads EAGVAQSPRYKIIEKRQSVAFWCNPISGHATLYWYQQILGQGPKLLIQFQNNGVVDDSQLPKDRFSAERLKGVDSTLKIQPAKLEDSAVYLCASSLGFVDTIYFGEGSWLTVV.

The chain employs TRBV5-6 and TRBJ1-6; D might be TRBD1 (6 bases). V was cut by 2 bases and J by 4 bases, with 10 bases left in between. The CDR3 covers 15 residues. Germline CDR1 is SGHDT and CDR2 is YYEEEE. Here the CDR3 reads CASSFRQDYNSPLHF. CDR3 DNA sequence: TGTGCCAGCAGCTTCCGACAGGATTATAATTCACCCCTCCACTTT.

The chain carries TRBV29-1 and TRBJ2-7; D gene unclear. The germline V gene encodes CDR1 SQVTM and CDR2 ANQGSEA. V dropped 0 bases and J dropped 4 bases, with 7 bases sitting between them. There are 12 residues in the CDR3. The CDR3 sequence is CSVEDRSYEQYF. The CDR3, as DNA: TGCAGCGTTGAAGATCGGAGTTACGAGCAGTACTTC.

The chain couples TRBV3-1 (or the pseudogene TRBV3-2) to TRBJ2-5; no firm D call. This CDR3 spans 13 amino acids. The germline V gene encodes CDR1 LGHDT and CDR2 YNNKEL (reference sequence). Trimming removed 4 bases from V and 2 bases from J, with 8 bases in between. CDR3 amino acids: CASSLLLQETQYF. For the CDR3, the DNA is TGTGCCAGCAGCCTATTGCTACAAGAGACCCAGTACTTC.

The J gene is TRBJ2-1, the V gene TRBV27; D may be TRBD1 (6 bases). CDR1 and CDR2 from the germline V gene are MNHEY and SMNVEV (reference sequence). This CDR3 has 14 amino acids. Trimming shortened V by 6 bases and J by 5 bases, and 14 bases separated the two germline ends. The CDR3 DNA reads as TGTGCCAGCAGACGGCAGGGGTTTGACAATGAGCAGTTCTTC. It encodes CASRRQGFDNEQFF.

The rearrangement uses TRBV10-3 and TRBJ1-1, with D maybe TRBD1 (5 bases). The CDR3 contains 13 residues. Trimming removed 2 bases at V and 3 bases at J, with 7 bases between. CDR1 and CDR2 (germline): ENHRY, SYGVKD. The CDR3 DNA reads as TGTGCCATCAGTGAGGGCAGGGACACTGAAGCTTTCTTT. Translating gives CAISEGRDTEAFF.

This chain connects TRBV25-1 to TRBJ1-1; tentative D call: TRBD1 (5 bases). CDR3 length: 15 amino acids. The V gene lost 3 bases and the J gene lost 1 base, with 12 bases spanning the gap. CDR1 and CDR2 from the germline V gene are MGHDK and SYGVNS. Here the CDR3 reads CASSDRRGGNTEAFF. The CDR3, as DNA: TGTGCCAGCAGTGATCGGCGGGGGGGGAACACTGAAGCTTTCTTT.

This clone showed up just once. The chain employs TRBV29-1 and TRBJ1-2; 7 nucleotides agree with TRBD1. The CDR3 sequence is 15 residues long. V lost 0 bases, J lost 5 bases, and 9 bases stayed unmatched. Germline V gene sequence: CDR1 SQVTM, CDR2 ANQGSEA. CDR3: CSVEDLTGKIYGYTF. Here the CDR3 DNA reads TGCAGCGTTGAAGATTTGACAGGGAAGATTTATGGCTACACCTTC.

The chain links TRBV7-2 to TRBJ1-5, with TRBD1 matching 7 bases. CDR1 is SGHTA, CDR2 FQGNSA, per germline. V shed 4 bases and J 7 bases; nucleotides not matched to a gene: 10. The CDR3 is made up of 15 amino acids. The CDR3 loop is CASSWNYRGKQPQHF. The DNA of the CDR3 is TGTGCCAGCAGCTGGAACTACAGGGGTAAGCAGCCCCAGCATTTT.

This clone appeared a single time. The chain couples TRBV7-9 to TRBJ1-4, with 7 bases identical to TRBD1. The germline CDR1 and CDR2 sequences are SEHNR and FQNEAQ (reference sequence). Losses at the gene ends were 3 bases for V and 7 bases for J; bases not matched to a gene: 11. The CDR3 runs to 16 residues. The CDR3 bases are TGTGCCAGCAGCTTGGACAGGATGGGAGGAGGTGAAAAACTGTTTTTT. Translation gives CASSLDRMGGGEKLFF.